Listed here is a single T cell receptor beta chain. This sample is part of a study of cytomegalovirus exposure and HLA in healthy donors. PCR was performed using 60 Vbeta and 13 Jbeta primers. Only in-frame clones appear in the TCRdb table, and some are missing; sequencing was by immunoSEQ multiplex PCR. The sample data list around 64,000 clones. V lost 1 base, J lost 4 bases, and 13 bases lay in between. Germline-derived CDR1 and CDR2 are SEHNR and FQNEAQ (reference sequence). CDR3 length: 15 residues. Material: PBMCs. The receptor was derived from a female donor in good health and CMV-seropositive. The gene calls are TRBV7-9 and TRBJ1-2; no firm D call. The CDR3 loop reads CASSLGGLRGYGYTF. The CDR3 region has the DNA TGTGCCAGCAGCTTAGGAGGGCTACGGGGCTATGGCTACACCTTC.